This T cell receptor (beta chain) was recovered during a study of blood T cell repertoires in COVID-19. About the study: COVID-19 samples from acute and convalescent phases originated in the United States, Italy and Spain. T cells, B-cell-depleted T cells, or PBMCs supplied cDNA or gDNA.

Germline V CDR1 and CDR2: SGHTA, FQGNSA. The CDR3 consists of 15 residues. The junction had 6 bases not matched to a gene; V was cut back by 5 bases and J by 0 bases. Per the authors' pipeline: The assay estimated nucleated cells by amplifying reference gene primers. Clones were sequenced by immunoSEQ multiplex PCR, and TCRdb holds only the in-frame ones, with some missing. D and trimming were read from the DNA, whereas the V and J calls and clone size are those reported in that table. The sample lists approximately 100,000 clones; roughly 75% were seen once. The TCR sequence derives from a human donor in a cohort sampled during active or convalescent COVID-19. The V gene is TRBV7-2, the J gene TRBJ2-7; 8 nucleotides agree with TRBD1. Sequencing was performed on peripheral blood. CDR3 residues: CASSPGQGISYEQYF. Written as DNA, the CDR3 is TGTGCCAGCAGCCCCGGACAGGGTATCTCCTACGAGCAGTACTTC.